This TCR beta chain derives from a study of shared clonotypes between healthy human individuals. Broader study findings: For naive CD4 cells, 4% to 6% of clonotypes were shared across a handful of donors.

As originally analysed: As immunoSEQ supplied junction-only sequences (without quality scores), filtering differed. The data were produced by immunoSEQ multiplex PCR, yet TCRdb's version contains in-frame clones alone and is incomplete. V, J and clone size were drawn from that table, and D and trimming were deduced from the DNA. The repertoire has 1,400,000 or so clones, around 98.5% of them found once; the top ten carry approximately 0.4%. A note on this clone: The antigen is undetermined.

The germline V and J ends were trimmed by 3 bases and 4 bases, with 11 bases remaining between them. This CDR3 is 14 amino acids long. Germline lookup yields CDR1 SGHRS and CDR2 YFSETQ. The study enrolled healthy HIV-negative adults without recent acute infections or vaccinations as donors. The V and J genes are TRBV5-1 and TRBJ1-3; no firm D call. The receptor's source is a man under 40 in good health. The specimen sequenced was naive CD4+ T cells sorted from blood. Regarding subset: CD45RA+ positively selected. The CDR3 loop is CASSSTTGGNTIYF. The CDR3 coding sequence is TGCGCCAGCAGCTCAACAACGGGAGGAAACACCATATATTTT. The complete variable domain, with remaining parts taken from reference TRBV5-1 and TRBJ1-3, reads KAGVTQTPRYLIKTRGQQVTLSCSPISGHRSVSWYQQTPGQGLQFLFEYFSETQRNKGNFPGRFSGRQFSNSRSEMNVSTLELGDSALYLCASSSTTGGNTIYFGEGSWLTVV.